The next 31 T cell receptor beta chains were all read from a single sample in a study of Ad26.COV2.S vaccination and SARS-CoV-2 variants. Using immunoSEQ multiplex PCR, the repertoire was profiled, and TCRdb retains in-frame clones only, with some absent. The table includes some 250,000 clones, approximately 88% detected once. Treatment of the sample: about 20 received Ad26.COV2.S at low or high dose, single or two shots; several received placebo; per-sample allocation not given. Collection of samples fell on day 63 after the first vaccine or placebo injection. Sequenced here: peripheral blood, sampled in a trial of Ad26.COV2.S vaccine versus placebo. The source is a person between 18 and 60 years old who received the Ad26.COV2.S COVID-19 vaccine or a placebo.

This chain uses TRBV19 with TRBJ1-2; unclear D gene. This CDR3 is 12 amino acids long. V lost 4 bases and J 5 bases, leaving 8 bases between the germline ends. Per germline, CDR1 LNHDA and CDR2 SQIVND (reference sequence). The CDR3 reads CASSTTTYGYTF. Written as DNA, the CDR3 is TGTGCCAGTAGTACCACGACATATGGCTACACCTTC.

This chain connects TRBV28 to TRBJ1-4; TRBD1 agrees at 8 bases. Germline lookup yields CDR1 MDHEN and CDR2 SYDVKM. Trimming cost V 7 bases and J 6 bases; bases outside gene matches: 10. The CDR3 totals 15 residues. CDR3 sequence: CASTKLGTGYEKLFF. Here the CDR3 DNA reads TGTGCCAGCACCAAACTCGGGACAGGTTATGAAAAACTGTTTTTT.

This chain joins TRBV11-2 and TRBJ2-7, with TRBD1 identical over 10 bases. Germline assignment: CDR1 SGHAT and CDR2 FQNNGV. This CDR3 spans 13 amino acids. Losses at the gene ends were 6 bases for V and 7 bases for J; bases not matched to a gene: 6. Here the CDR3 DNA reads TGTGCCAGCAGAGCCGGGACAGGGGTTGAGCAGTACTTC. It is translated as CASRAGTGVEQYF.

The chain uses TRBV5-1 and TRBJ2-3; TRBD1 matches at 7 bases. CDR1 SGHRS and CDR2 YFSETQ come from the germline V gene. The CDR3 length is 16 residues. J lost 0 bases, V lost 4 bases, and 8 bases had no gene match. CDR3 amino acids: CASSRDSGTSTDTQYF. Here the CDR3 DNA reads TGCGCCAGCAGCCGGGACAGCGGAACTAGCACAGATACGCAGTATTTT.

The V and J genes are TRBV24-1 and TRBJ2-1; D possibly corresponds to TRBD1 (5 bases). In germline, CDR1 is KGHDR, CDR2 SFDVKD. V gave up 4 bases and J gave up 8 bases, with 17 bases separating them. The CDR3 runs to 15 residues. CDR3 sequence: CATSDGPGQQHEQFF. The DNA for the CDR3 is TGTGCCACCAGTGACGGACCAGGACAACAACATGAGCAGTTCTTC.

The chain joins TRBV6-4 to TRBJ2-1; D might be TRBD2 (6 bases). This CDR3 spans 14 amino acids. V lost 3 bases to trimming and J lost 5 bases, with 11 bases between them. CDR1 and CDR2 (germline): MRHNA, SNTAGT. The CDR3 protein is CASSDSGPNNEQFF. CDR3 bases: TGTGCCAGCAGTGATAGCGGACCTAACAATGAGCAGTTCTTC.

The rearrangement links TRBV30 to TRBJ2-7; 7 bases are a match to TRBD1. CDR3 length equals 13 residues. Losses at the gene ends were 1 base for V and 1 base for J; bases not matched to a gene: 1. The germline gives CDR1 GTSNPN, CDR2 SVGIG (reference sequence). The CDR3 nucleotides are TGTGCCTGGAGTGGGGACAGTTCCTACGAGCAGTACTTC. Its translation: CAWSGDSSYEQYF.

The gene calls are TRBV28 and TRBJ2-7; the D call may be TRBD1 or TRBD2 (6 bases each). This CDR3 is 14 amino acids long. Trimming cost V 6 bases and J 4 bases, with 16 bases left between them. Germline CDR1 is MDHEN and CDR2 is SYDVKM. CDR3 region: CASRKTGTWYEQYF. Here the CDR3 DNA reads TGTGCCAGCAGGAAAACAGGGACTTGGTACGAGCAGTACTTC.

V is TRBV7-2 and J is TRBJ2-5; TRBD1 agrees at 9 bases. From germline, CDR1 is SGHTA and CDR2 FQGNSA. This CDR3 contains 14 residues. V dropped 4 bases and J dropped 5; count of bases not matched to a gene: 5. This chain's CDR3 is CASSSGDRVETQYF. The CDR3 DNA sequence: TGTGCCAGCAGCTCCGGGGACAGGGTCGAGACCCAGTACTTC.

The chain links TRBV29-1 to TRBJ2-7, with D tentatively TRBD2 (6 bases). The CDR3 sequence is 12 residues long. Trimming took 2 bases from V and 9 from J, leaving 14 bases between them. Germline CDR1 SQVTM, CDR2 ANQGSEA. In nucleotides, the CDR3 is TGCAGCGTTGAAATCCGGGAGTATGGGCAGTACTTC. It translates to CSVEIREYGQYF.

The chain recombines TRBV27 with TRBJ1-4, with 8 bases aligning to TRBD1. The germline V gene encodes CDR1 MNHEY and CDR2 SMNVEV (reference sequence). V dropped 6 bases and J dropped 2; count of bases not matched to a gene: 5. The CDR3 runs 15 residues. CDR3 bases: TGTGCCAGCAGGCAACAGGGGGAGACTAATGAAAAACTGTTTTTT. Residues: CASRQQGETNEKLFF.

The V call is TRBV30, the J call TRBJ1-3; the D gene is possibly TRBD1 (5 bases). Trimming left V 3 bases short and J 1 base short, with 19 bases between. In germline, CDR1 is GTSNPN, CDR2 SVGIG (reference sequence). The CDR3 covers 17 residues. This chain's CDR3 is CAWRKGEGLASGNTIYF. CDR3 DNA sequence: TGTGCCTGGAGAAAGGGTGAGGGGTTGGCATCTGGAAACACCATATATTTT.

This clone was recorded only once. The chain has TRBV7-3 and TRBJ2-3; 12 bases are shared with TRBD2. This CDR3 has 18 amino acids. Germline CDR1 reads SGHTA; CDR2 reads FQGTGA. The V segment lost 5 bases and the J segment 2 bases; nucleotides outside the gene matches: 11. CDR3 in amino acids: CASSPTPRTSGITDTQYF. As DNA, the CDR3 is TGTGCCAGCAGCCCAACCCCCCGGACTAGCGGGATCACAGATACGCAGTATTTT.

The V call is TRBV12-3 or TRBV12-4, the J call TRBJ2-3; 8 bases fit TRBD1. The trim removed 8 bases at V and 6 bases at J, leaving 4 bases unmatched. This CDR3 comprises 12 residues. CDR3 nucleotides: TGTGCCAGCGGACAGGGTTCCGATACGCAGTATTTT. Amino acid sequence: CASGQGSDTQYF.

The CDR3 nucleotides are TGTGCCAGCAGCTTGGGACAGGGGAAAGGCTACACCTTC. Amino acid sequence: CASSLGQGKGYTF. The V call is TRBV5-6, the J call TRBJ1-2; 8 positions match TRBD1. J gave up 8 bases and V 0 bases, and 3 bases lay outside the gene matches. The germline V gene has CDR1 SGHDT and CDR2 YYEEEE. The CDR3 is made up of 13 amino acids.

This sequence joins TRBV9 and TRBJ2-7; a possible D gene is TRBD2 (6 bases). Per the germline V gene, CDR1 is SGDLS and CDR2 is YYNGEE. The V and J ends lost 2 bases and 7 bases respectively, with 10 bases between them. The CDR3 consists of 12 residues. For the CDR3, the DNA is TGTGCCAGCAGCGTCGGAGGGCAGGAGCAGTACTTC. Its protein is CASSVGGQEQYF.

This chain joins TRBV2 and TRBJ1-1, with D unresolved. The ends were cut back, 5 bases at V and 7 bases at J, with 5 bases in the middle. CDR3 length equals 10 residues. Germline lookup yields CDR1 SNHLY and CDR2 FYNNEI. This chain's CDR3 is CASSYSEAFF. The CDR3 DNA follows: TGTGCCAGCAGTTACAGTGAAGCTTTCTTT.

The chain uses TRBV6-5 and TRBJ1-5, with D perhaps matching TRBD1 (5 bases). The V gene's germline CDR1 is MNHEY and CDR2 SVGAGI. The CDR3 is 13 residues long. V gave up 7 bases and J gave up 3 bases, with 10 bases separating them. CDR3 in amino acids: CASKTVDNQPQHF. The CDR3 DNA sequence: TGTGCCAGCAAGACAGTAGACAATCAGCCCCAGCATTTT.

The chain employs TRBV11-2 and TRBJ2-7, with 9 bases lining up with TRBD1. The trim removed 5 bases at V and 2 bases at J, leaving 4 bases unmatched. The germline V gene has CDR1 SGHAT and CDR2 FQNNGV. The CDR3 has 14 residues. For the CDR3, the DNA is TGTGCCAGCAGCAAGGGACAGGGAGCCTACGAGCAGTACTTC. Residues: CASSKGQGAYEQYF.

The CDR3 DNA reads as TGTGCCAGCAGTTTCGAGGTCTACAATGAGCAGTTCTTC. This sequence encodes CASSFEVYNEQFF. V is TRBV12-3 or TRBV12-4 and J is TRBJ2-1; D is uncertain. This CDR3 region has 13 residues. V was pared by 3 bases and J by 3 bases, with 6 bases between.

Remarks on this clone: The junction differs from germline at one of its ends, possibly a read error. V usage is TRBV7-7 and J usage is TRBJ2-1, with a tentative D call TRBD2 (7 bases). The germline CDR1 and CDR2 sequences are SSHAT and FNYEAQ (reference sequence). This CDR3 is built from 16 residues. Here the CDR3 DNA reads TGTGCTAGCAGCCCAGGGGCCCAGGGAGGGGCCAATGAGCAGTTCTTC. Protein: CASSPGAQGGANEQFF.

V is TRBV7-8 and J is TRBJ1-1; TRBD1 matches 8 bases. Germline CDR1 is SGHVS and CDR2 is FQNEAQ. With 2 bases clipped from V and 5 bases from J, the junction kept 10 bases outside the gene matches. The CDR3 is 16 residues long. The CDR3 DNA is TGTGCCAGCAGCTTAAAGGGTCAGGGGGCGACGACTGAAGCTTTCTTT. Amino acid sequence: CASSLKGQGATTEAFF.

This sequence joins TRBV6-4 and TRBJ2-5; TRBD1 agrees at 8 bases. V shed 3 bases, J shed 4 bases, and the junction held 1 base outside the gene matches. This CDR3 is 13 amino acids long. Germline V gene sequence: CDR1 MRHNA, CDR2 SNTAGT. CDR3: CASSEQGGETQYF. The CDR3 coding sequence is TGTGCCAGCAGTGAACAGGGGGGAGAGACCCAGTACTTC.

V and J are TRBV6-5 and TRBJ2-2, with TRBD1 identical over 7 bases. The V gene end was trimmed by 6 bases and the J gene end by 3 bases; junction bases not matched to a gene: 7. Germline lookup yields CDR1 MNHEY and CDR2 SVGAGI. There are 15 residues in the CDR3. The CDR3 here is CASSTGTADTGELFF. The CDR3 coding sequence is TGTGCCAGCAGCACTGGGACAGCAGACACCGGGGAGCTGTTTTTT.

The CDR3 DNA sequence: TGCAGCGTTGTAGGTGGTGGCCACGAGCAGTACTTC. It is translated as CSVVGGGHEQYF. The chain is built from TRBV29-1 and TRBJ2-7, with D hard to call. In germline, CDR1 is SQVTM, CDR2 ANQGSEA. Trimming left V 4 bases short and J 5 bases short, with 12 bases between. The CDR3 consists of 12 residues.

The rearrangement joins TRBV30 to TRBJ2-5, with 9 bases lining up with TRBD2. Germline trimming cut 0 bases from V and 2 bases from J; bases unmatched to any gene: 10. This CDR3 has 17 residues. Germline V gene sequence: CDR1 GTSNPN, CDR2 SVGIG (reference sequence). CDR3 loop: CAWSVYGSSGIQETQYF. CDR3 nucleotide sequence: TGTGCCTGGAGTGTATACGGGTCTAGCGGGATTCAAGAGACCCAGTACTTC.

This chain connects TRBV6-1 to TRBJ2-4; 7 bases fit TRBD1. The CDR3 loop spans 17 amino acids. Losses at the gene ends were 3 bases for V and 0 bases for J; bases not matched to a gene: 8. Germline loops: CDR1 MNHNS, CDR2 SASEGT. The CDR3 bases are TGTGCCAGCAGTGAGGAGGACAGGCCCCAAGCCAAAAACATTCAGTACTTC. This translates into CASSEEDRPQAKNIQYF.

The chain couples TRBV5-1 to TRBJ2-1, with D unresolved. Deletions cut 3 bases from V and 13 bases from J, with 20 bases between. Per germline, CDR1 SGHRS and CDR2 YFSETQ. The CDR3 contains 14 residues. CDR3 DNA sequence: TGCGCCAGCAGCTCCAACCCGAAGGGTCTGAACCAGTTCTTC. Its protein is CASSSNPKGLNQFF.

J is TRBJ2-5 and V is TRBV2; D possibly uses TRBD1 or TRBD2 (6 bases each). CDR3 length: 14 amino acids. The germline V gene encodes CDR1 SNHLY and CDR2 FYNNEI. Trimming removed 4 bases from V and 5 bases from J, with 14 bases in between. CDR3 loop: CASSGGGSGETQYF. Written as DNA, the CDR3 is TGTGCCAGCAGTGGAGGGGGGTCAGGGGAGACCCAGTACTTC.

The V and J genes are TRBV7-2 and TRBJ1-6, with 8 bases that match TRBD1. CDR1 is SGHTA, CDR2 FQGNSA, per germline. Trimming took 5 bases from V and 9 from J; bases not matched to a gene: 9. This CDR3 has 15 residues. The CDR3: CASSTRQGQFSPLHF. The CDR3 nucleotides read TGTGCCAGCAGCACCCGACAGGGGCAGTTTTCACCCCTCCACTTT.

The chain employs TRBV5-1 and TRBJ1-5; 10 bases match TRBD1. J gave up 2 bases and V 1 base, and 18 bases lay outside the gene matches. There are 21 residues in the CDR3. Germline lookup yields CDR1 SGHRS and CDR2 YFSETQ. The CDR3: CASSLPIMGQGIMQGNQPQHF. CDR3 nucleotides: TGCGCCAGCAGCTTGCCGATCATGGGACAGGGGATAATGCAGGGCAATCAGCCCCAGCATTTT.